The 19 T cell receptor beta chains given below trace back to one sample, sequenced in a study of blood T cell repertoires in COVID-19. TCRdb's table, derived via immunoSEQ multiplex PCR, lists solely in-frame clones and lacks some. Of 130,000 or so clones listed, approximately 84% are singletons. Sequencing was carried out using PBMCs or T cells enriched from blood (not recorded which). The receptors shown here come from a woman in her forties or fifties with acute COVID-19.

The rearrangement uses TRBV14 and TRBJ2-1; 8 bases align to TRBD1. V lost 1 base and J lost 3; bases outside the gene matches: 5. Germline V gene lookup returns CDR1 SGHDN and CDR2 FVKESK. The CDR3 is 16 residues long. The CDR3 DNA reads TGTGCCAGCAGCCAAGTTGGGACAGGAATCTACAATGAGCAGTTCTTC. It translates to CASSQVGTGIYNEQFF.

The chain carries TRBV5-1 and TRBJ2-3; perhaps TRBD2 as D (6 bases). V gave up 4 bases and J gave up 4 bases, with 19 bases separating them. Per germline, CDR1 SGHRS and CDR2 YFSETQ. This CDR3 region has 16 residues. The CDR3 sequence: CASSHGGAEGSDTQYF. The CDR3 DNA reads TGCGCCAGCAGCCATGGAGGGGCGGAGGGATCAGATACGCAGTATTTT.

The chain has TRBV6-5 and TRBJ2-2, with TRBD1 matching 7 bases. CDR3 length: 15 amino acids. The germline CDR1 and CDR2 sequences are MNHEY and SVGAGI. Trimming cost V 7 bases and J 3 bases; bases outside gene matches: 8. The CDR3 DNA sequence: TGTGCCAGCACCGAGACCGGGACAGACACCGGGGAGCTGTTTTTT. Protein product: CASTETGTDTGELFF.

CDR3 sequence reads: CASREGTKYEQYF. In DNA, the CDR3 is TGCGCCAGCAGGGAGGGAACGAAGTACGAGCAGTACTTC. The chain couples TRBV5-1 to TRBJ2-7; D is possibly TRBD2 (6 bases). CDR1 is SGHRS, CDR2 YFSETQ, per germline. This CDR3 is built from 13 residues. V was trimmed by 5 bases and J by 4 bases, leaving 13 bases between them.

The chain uses TRBV5-4 and TRBJ1-1; D gene uncertain. The CDR3 loop spans 15 amino acids. V was pared by 2 bases and J by 4 bases, with 15 bases between. The germline V gene has CDR1 SGHNT and CDR2 YYREEE (reference sequence). CDR3 bases: TGTGCCAGCAGCTTAGGAGGTGTCGGGTTCACTGAAGCTTTCTTT. It codes for CASSLGGVGFTEAFF.

The chain recombines TRBV28 with TRBJ2-1; a weak D match, TRBD2 (5 bases). V shed 1 base and J shed 7 bases, with 14 bases lying between them. The CDR3 consists of 15 residues. The germline CDR1 and CDR2 sequences are MDHEN and SYDVKM. The CDR3 is CASSLYSDTKNEQFF. The CDR3 nucleotides read TGTGCCAGCAGTTTATATAGCGACACCAAGAATGAGCAGTTCTTC. Full variable domain (remainder filled in from reference TRBV28 and TRBJ2-1): DVKVTQSSRYLVKRTGEKVFLECVQDMDHENMFWYRQDPGLGLRLIYFSYDVKMKEKGDIPEGYSVSREKKERFSLILESASTNQTSMYLCASSLYSDTKNEQFFGPGTRLTVL.

This clone was counted a single time. This rearrangement joins TRBV7-9 to TRBJ1-1; 7 nucleotides line up with TRBD1. The CDR3 is made up of 16 amino acids. Germline CDR1 is SEHNR and CDR2 is FQNEAQ (reference sequence). J gave up 0 bases and V 5 bases, and 9 bases lay outside the gene matches. This chain's CDR3 is CASSDRERGMNTEAFF. In nucleotides, the CDR3 is TGTGCCAGCAGCGACAGGGAGAGGGGCATGAACACTGAAGCTTTCTTT. The whole variable domain, filled in from reference TRBV7-9 and TRBJ1-1, reads DTGVSQNPRHKITKRGQNVTFRCDPISEHNRLYWYRQTLGQGPEFLTYFQNEAQLEKSRLLSDRFSAERPKGSFSTLEIQRTEQGDSAMYLCASSDRERGMNTEAFFGQGTRLTVV.

The chain joins TRBV6-5 to TRBJ2-7; the match to TRBD1 covers 11 bases. The junction had 7 bases not matched to a gene; V was cut back by 5 bases and J by 4 bases. In germline, CDR1 is MNHEY, CDR2 SVGAGI. This CDR3 is built from 15 residues. The CDR3 here is CASSPDRGLRYEQYF. CDR3 in DNA: TGTGCCAGCAGTCCGGACAGGGGGCTAAGGTACGAGCAGTACTTC.

CDR3 amino acids: CASKPGDQHTGELFF. The CDR3 bases are TGTGCCAGCAAACCAGGTGACCAACACACCGGGGAGCTGTTTTTT. J is TRBJ2-2 and V is TRBV21-1; TRBD1 is taken as the D call from the table, unchecked against the DNA. TRBV21-1 counts as a pseudogene. CDR3 length: 15 amino acids.

This clone has at least ten counts. This chain joins TRBV5-4 and TRBJ2-5; possible D gene TRBD2, 5 bases. V was pared by 7 bases and J by 5 bases, with 9 bases between. CDR1 is SGHNT, CDR2 YYREEE, per germline (reference sequence). The CDR3 has 11 amino acids. The CDR3 coding sequence is TGTGCCAGCTTTAGGAGGGAGACCCAGTACTTC. Its protein product is CASFRRETQYF.

The V and J genes are TRBV4-1 and TRBJ2-1; 8 positions match TRBD2. Germline trimming cut 0 bases from V and 6 bases from J; bases unmatched to any gene: 7. The CDR3 spans 16 residues. Germline-derived CDR1 and CDR2 are MGHRA and YSYEKL. The CDR3 sequence is CASSQDPTGGTNEQFF. In DNA form, the CDR3 reads TGCGCCAGCAGCCAAGATCCTACGGGAGGGACCAATGAGCAGTTCTTC.

This clone was seen only a few times. The V gene is TRBV7-3, the J gene TRBJ1-5; the match to TRBD1 covers 9 bases. Germline V gives CDR1 SGHTA, CDR2 FQGTGA. CDR3 length: 16 residues. With 4 bases clipped from V and 7 bases from J, the junction kept 11 bases outside the gene matches. CDR3 DNA: TGTGCCAGCAGCTCCAGAATACAGGGGGCTGAACAGCCCCAGCATTTT. Translating gives CASSSRIQGAEQPQHF.

Only one count was recorded for this clone. The chain has TRBV5-1 and TRBJ2-5; 12 bases align to TRBD2. CDR3 length: 17 amino acids. J gave up 2 bases and V 1 base, and 6 bases lay outside the gene matches. Germline V lookup: CDR1 SGHRS, CDR2 YFSETQ. The CDR3 reads CASSLRVGTSGQETQYF. CDR3 coding DNA: TGCGCCAGCAGCTTGAGGGTCGGGACTAGCGGGCAAGAGACCCAGTACTTC.

This sequence joins TRBV7-8 and TRBJ2-7; the D is unclear. The CDR3 runs to 12 residues. Germline V gene sequence: CDR1 SGHVS, CDR2 FQNEAQ. The ends were cut back, 3 bases at V and 3 bases at J, with 6 bases in the middle. CDR3: CASSLQVYEQYF. As DNA, the CDR3 is TGTGCCAGCAGCTTGCAGGTCTACGAGCAGTACTTC.

The chain joins TRBV6-2 or TRBV6-3 to TRBJ2-7, with D maybe TRBD2 (5 bases). The CDR3 length is 12 residues. The V end was cut by 5 bases, the J end by 6 bases, with 11 bases between. Germline CDR1 reads MNHEY; CDR2 reads SVGEGT. This CDR3 is CASSGIGVEQYF. As DNA, the CDR3 is TGTGCCAGCAGTGGAATCGGGGTCGAGCAGTACTTC.

The genes are TRBV3-1 (or the pseudogene TRBV3-2) and TRBJ1-5; 7 bases fit TRBD1. The ends lost 1 base at V and 2 bases at J; junction bases unmatched: 5. The germline V gene has CDR1 LGHDT and CDR2 YNNKEL (reference sequence). The CDR3 sequence is 16 residues long. The CDR3 nucleotides are TGTGCCAGCAGCCAAGGGTTCACAGGGGGCAATCAGCCCCAGCATTTT. Amino acids: CASSQGFTGGNQPQHF.

The chain links TRBV6-2 or TRBV6-3 to TRBJ1-2, with TRBD1 identical over 8 bases. J lost 0 bases, V lost 6 bases, and 6 bases had no gene match. CDR1 is MNHEY and CDR2 is SVGEGT in the germline V gene. The CDR3 has 15 amino acids. Here the CDR3 DNA reads TGTGCCAGCAGCCCTGACAGGGGACCTAACTATGGCTACACCTTC. It is translated as CASSPDRGPNYGYTF.

Worth noting for this clone: In this CDR3 the conserved last residue, phenylalanine or tryptophan, is missing, so a read error is likely. It is unclear where the CDR3 begins or ends on the DNA, so no DNA is shown, and the CDR3 is as TCRdb lists it. The rearrangement links TRBV1 to TRBJ2-2; the DNA was not used to check the table's D call, TRBD2. TRBV1 is shown as a pseudogene. The CDR3 comprises 11 residues, both ends counted. CDR3 protein: CTSSENSGAPH.

This clone occurred a few times. The CDR3 loop reads CASSDLAGADTQYF. CDR3 bases: TGTGCCAGCAGCGACCTAGCGGGAGCAGATACGCAGTATTTT. V gene TRBV5-4 combines with J gene TRBJ2-3; 10 positions match TRBD2. The length of the CDR3 is 14 residues. V gave up 4 bases and J gave up 4 bases; unmatched junction bases: 3. CDR1 SGHNT and CDR2 YYREEE come from the germline V gene (reference sequence).